Listed below are T cell receptor beta chains from one sample, sequenced in a study of spatial heterogeneity in lung cancer. TCRdb re-called the 5' RACE reads with MiXCR, one entry per CDR3 protein. The table lists roughly 10,000 distinct CDR3 sequences, 12% of them singletons. The sample consisted of lung tumor tissue, taken at surgery. The receptors stem from a female donor with early-stage non-small cell lung cancer. Each CDR3 is given with its conserved first and last residue. The D gene is left open where the match is weak. Size values are once, few and many counts, or a class for expanded clones, and some rows have none.

>few|TRBV2|.|TRBJ2-1
CASSAYNEQFF
TGTGCCAGCAGTGCCTACAATGAGCAGTTCTTC
>few|TRBV7-2|.|TRBJ1-1
CASSPFPRGNTEAFF
TGTGCCAGCAGCCCATTTCCGCGGGGGAACACTGAAGCTTTCTTT
>many|TRBV7-8|.|TRBJ2-7
CASSPFLGEQYF
TGTGCCAGCAGCCCATTCCTGGGGGAGCAGTACTTC
>.|TRBV18|TRBD2|TRBJ2-5
CASSRKTSGTQETQYF
TGTGCCAGCTCACGAAAGACTAGCGGGACCCAAGAGACCCAGTACTTC
>many|TRBV6-1|.|TRBJ2-6
CASAVSGANVLTF
TGTGCCAGCGCTGTCTCTGGGGCCAACGTCCTGACTTTC
>many|TRBV12-3/TRBV12-4|.|TRBJ1-6
CASRQGRGGSPLHF
TGTGCCAGCAGGCAGGGCAGGGGCGGTTCACCCCTCCACTTT
>many|TRBV20-1|TRBD1|TRBJ1-6
CSAPGTGGFNSPLHF
TGCAGTGCTCCCGGGACAGGGGGTTTCAATTCACCCCTCCACTTT
>.|TRBV20-1|TRBD2|TRBJ2-2
CSARPSGGGTGELFF
TGCAGTGCTCGCCCTAGCGGGGGTGGGACCGGGGAGCTGTTTTTT
>many|TRBV2|.|TRBJ2-1
CASSEARAGIEQFF
TGTGCCAGCAGTGAAGCAAGGGCCGGTATTGAGCAGTTCTTC
>many|TRBV7-2|TRBD1|TRBJ1-2
CASSRDRGTYGYTF
TGTGCCAGCAGCCGGGACAGGGGGACCTATGGCTACACCTTC
>few|TRBV30|TRBD1|TRBJ1-1
CAWSTGQGNTEAFF
TGTGCCTGGAGCACCGGACAGGGGAACACTGAAGCTTTCTTT
>many|TRBV11-2|TRBD2|TRBJ2-1
CASSLDLIRLAGYNEQFF
TGTGCCAGCAGCTTAGATCTTATAAGGCTAGCGGGATACAATGAGCAGTTCTTC
>medium-sized|TRBV4-2|TRBD1|TRBJ1-2
CASSPGQGNYGYTF
TGTGCCAGCAGCCCGGGACAGGGGAACTATGGCTACACCTTC
>medium-sized|TRBV2|.|TRBJ2-5
CASSESAQETQYF
TGTGCCAGCAGTGAATCAGCCCAAGAGACCCAGTACTTC
>many|TRBV7-2|.|TRBJ1-1
CASSLSGTKAFF
TGTGCCAGCAGCTTAAGTGGGACAAAGGCTTTCTTT